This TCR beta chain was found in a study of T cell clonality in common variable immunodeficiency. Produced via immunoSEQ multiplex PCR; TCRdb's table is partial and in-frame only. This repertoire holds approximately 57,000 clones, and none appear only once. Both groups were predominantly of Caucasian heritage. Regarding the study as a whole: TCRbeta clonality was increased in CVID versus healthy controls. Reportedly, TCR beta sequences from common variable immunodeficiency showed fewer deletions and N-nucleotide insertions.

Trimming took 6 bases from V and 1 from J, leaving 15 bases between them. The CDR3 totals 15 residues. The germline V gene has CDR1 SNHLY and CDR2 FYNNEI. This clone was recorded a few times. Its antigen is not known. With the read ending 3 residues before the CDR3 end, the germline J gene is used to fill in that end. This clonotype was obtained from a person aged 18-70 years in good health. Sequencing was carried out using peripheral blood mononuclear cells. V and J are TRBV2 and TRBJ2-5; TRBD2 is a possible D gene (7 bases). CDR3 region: CASRQGGGSQETQYF. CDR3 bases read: TGTGCCAGCAGACAAGGGGGGGGGAGCCAAGAGACC. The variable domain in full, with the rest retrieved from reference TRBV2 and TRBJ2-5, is EPEVTQTPSHQVTQMGQEVILRCVPISNHLYFYWYRQILGQKVEFLVSFYNNEISEKSEIFDDQFSVERPDGSNFTLKIRSTKLEDSAMYFCASRQGGGSQETQYFGPGTRLLVL.